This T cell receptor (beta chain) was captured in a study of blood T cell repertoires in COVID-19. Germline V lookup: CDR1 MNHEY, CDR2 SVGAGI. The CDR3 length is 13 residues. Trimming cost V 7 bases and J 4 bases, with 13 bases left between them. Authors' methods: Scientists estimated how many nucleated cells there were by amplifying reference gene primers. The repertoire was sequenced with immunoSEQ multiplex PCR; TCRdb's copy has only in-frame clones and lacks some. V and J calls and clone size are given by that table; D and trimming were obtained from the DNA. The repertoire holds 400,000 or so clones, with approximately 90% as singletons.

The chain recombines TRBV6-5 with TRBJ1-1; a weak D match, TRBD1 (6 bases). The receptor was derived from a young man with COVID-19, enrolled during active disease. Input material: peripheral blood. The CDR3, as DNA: TGTGCCAGCACTGGGACACAGTTCACTGAAGCTTTCTTT. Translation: CASTGTQFTEAFF.